This entry lists 5 T cell receptor beta chains sequenced from one sample in a study of response to subunit inactivated influenza vaccine. Via MiXCR, TCRdb re-called the RT-PCR reads, giving one row per CDR3 protein. The repertoire consists of about 830,000 distinct CDR3 sequences, with 18% occurring once and the leading ten covering roughly 11%. The sample was PBMCs from blood, taken about 5 days after vaccination. These receptors were collected from a man over 45 who received an inactivated influenza vaccine.

This clonotype showed up just a few times. The chain joins TRBV7-6 to TRBJ2-2; TRBD1 matches at 9 bases. With V trimmed by 4 bases and J by 0 bases, 6 bases remained unmatched. The CDR3 covers 17 residues. From germline, CDR1 is SGHVS and CDR2 FNYEAQ. CDR3 in amino acids: CASSSPRDRANTGELFF. For the CDR3, the DNA is TGTGCCAGCAGCTCTCCCCGGGACAGGGCGAACACCGGGGAGCTGTTTTTT.

V and J are TRBV7-9 and TRBJ1-1, with 9 bases matching TRBD1. J gave up 5 bases and V 6 bases, and 7 bases lay outside the gene matches. Germline assignment: CDR1 SEHNR and CDR2 FQNEAQ (reference sequence). CDR3 length equals 14 residues. Written as DNA, the CDR3 is TGTGCCAGCAGACCAGGACAGGGGCGTACTGAAGCTTTCTTT. Protein sequence: CASRPGQGRTEAFF.

In nucleotides, the CDR3 is TGTGCCAGCAGTGTGGAGACAGACTCTGGGGCCAACGTCCTGACTTTC. Translation: CASSVETDSGANVLTF. This chain connects TRBV2 to TRBJ2-6; the D gene is possibly TRBD1 (5 bases). The V gene's germline CDR1 is SNHLY and CDR2 FYNNEI. There are 16 residues in the CDR3. V was clipped by 4 bases and J by 0 bases, with 10 bases between them.

The chain links TRBV6-2 or TRBV6-3 to TRBJ1-1; D ambiguous. The germline gives CDR1 MNHEY, CDR2 SVGEGT. The CDR3 has 13 amino acids. The V end was cut by 6 bases, the J end by 5 bases, with 13 bases between. The CDR3 protein is CASSPTDRTEAFF. The CDR3 bases are TGTGCCAGCAGCCCCACAGATAGGACTGAAGCTTTCTTT.

The chain uses TRBV5-4 and TRBJ2-2; D gene ambiguous. Trimming pared 4 bases from V and 0 bases from J, leaving 7 bases between. Per the germline V gene, CDR1 is SGHNT and CDR2 is YYREEE (reference sequence). The CDR3 runs 14 residues. The CDR3 reads CASSATPNTGELFF. In DNA, the CDR3 is TGTGCCAGCAGCGCAACTCCGAACACCGGGGAGCTGTTTTTT.